The 20 T cell receptor beta chains presented below share a single source sample, sequenced in a study of technical replicates of blood from a few donors. Sequenced by immunoSEQ multiplex PCR; TCRdb stores in-frame clones only, minus some. Among about 83,000 clones listed, over 85% were seen once. What was sequenced was T cells isolated from PBMCs. These receptor sequences come from a human donor in good health.

V gene TRBV10-3 combines with J gene TRBJ2-3, with unresolved D. The CDR3 sequence is 11 residues long. The germline CDR1 and CDR2 sequences are ENHRY and SYGVKD. V was pared by 2 bases and J by 6 bases, with 3 bases between. The CDR3 region is CAISEGDTQYF. The CDR3 coding sequence is TGTGCCATCAGTGAGGGCGATACGCAGTATTTT.

The chain has TRBV27 and TRBJ2-1; perhaps TRBD2 as D (5 bases). The germline V gene has CDR1 MNHEY and CDR2 SMNVEV (reference sequence). V lost 0 bases and J 4 bases, leaving 13 bases between the germline ends. The CDR3 spans 16 residues. The CDR3 DNA follows: TGTGCCAGCAGTTTATCCGGGATAGCGAGATACAATGAGCAGTTCTTC. This translates into CASSLSGIARYNEQFF.

By proportion, this clone is medium-sized. The same CDR3 can be traced to other DNA sequences in this sample. The rearrangement joins TRBV28 to TRBJ2-7, with TRBD2 matching 7 bases. V was clipped by 6 bases and J by 2 bases; unmatched bases: 4. The CDR3 totals 13 residues. Germline V gene data show CDR1 as MDHEN and CDR2 as SYDVKM. The CDR3: CASRIAGPYEQYF. The DNA of the CDR3 is TGTGCCAGCAGGATAGCGGGCCCCTACGAGCAGTACTTC.

The chain recombines TRBV7-2 with TRBJ2-5; perhaps TRBD2 as D (6 bases). The germline gives CDR1 SGHTA, CDR2 FQGNSA. This CDR3 contains 17 residues. V lost 7 bases, J lost 4 bases, and 25 bases lay in between. The CDR3 reads CASTTGPYAGLVETQYF. The CDR3 DNA reads as TGTGCCAGCACCACCGGGCCCTATGCGGGGTTAGTAGAGACCCAGTACTTC.

The V gene is TRBV6-5, the J gene TRBJ1-4, with a weak D call TRBD1 (5 bases). Germline V gene lookup returns CDR1 MNHEY and CDR2 SVGAGI. CDR3 length equals 15 residues. The V and J ends lost 5 bases and 7 bases respectively, with 17 bases between them. For the CDR3, the DNA is TGTGCCAGCAGTGGCGCAGGGTCCTCGGGTGAAAAACTGTTTTTT. Protein sequence: CASSGAGSSGEKLFF.

The chain links TRBV27 to TRBJ2-5; 10 bases are shared with TRBD2. V lost 6 bases and J lost 3; bases outside the gene matches: 19. The CDR3 contains 19 residues. From germline, CDR1 is MNHEY and CDR2 SMNVEV (reference sequence). The CDR3 spells CASRGRWTSGGGTKETQYF. CDR3 DNA: TGTGCCAGCAGGGGGAGATGGACTAGCGGAGGAGGGACCAAAGAGACCCAGTACTTC.

The chain recombines TRBV28 with TRBJ2-7, with 9 bases that match TRBD1. V lost 6 bases, J lost 2 bases, and 5 bases stayed unmatched. This CDR3 contains 14 residues. Germline loops: CDR1 MDHEN, CDR2 SYDVKM. The CDR3 nucleotides are TGTGCCAGCAGGCTGGGACAGGGAACCTACGAGCAGTACTTC. Protein: CASRLGQGTYEQYF.

The chain has TRBV10-3 and TRBJ2-7, with 11 positions matching TRBD1. V was pared by 2 bases and J by 7 bases, with 4 bases of the junction left unmatched. In germline, CDR1 is ENHRY, CDR2 SYGVKD. This CDR3 spans 14 amino acids. The CDR3 is CAISEGQGAREQYF. CDR3 sequence (DNA): TGTGCCATCAGTGAGGGACAGGGGGCGCGGGAGCAGTACTTC.

This chain uses TRBV5-1 with TRBJ1-6, with D hard to call. Trimming removed 0 bases from V and 1 base from J, with 14 bases in between. Germline-derived CDR1 and CDR2 are SGHRS and YFSETQ. The CDR3 runs to 18 residues. CDR3 in amino acids: CASSLAGVRASYNSPLHF. Here the CDR3 DNA reads TGCGCCAGCAGCTTGGCCGGGGTGAGGGCGTCCTATAATTCACCCCTCCACTTT.

The CDR3 nucleotides are TGCAGCGTTGAGGGGGGGGCGGGAGAAAAACTGTTTTTT. This sequence encodes CSVEGGAGEKLFF. The chain uses TRBV29-1 and TRBJ1-4; perhaps TRBD1 as D (6 bases). The CDR3 contains 13 residues. V was cut by 3 bases and J by 8 bases, with 13 bases left in between. Per germline, CDR1 SQVTM and CDR2 ANQGSEA.

The chain carries TRBV6-1 and TRBJ1-5, with D possibly TRBD1 on 5 matching bases. The CDR3 spans 14 residues. V was pared by 7 bases and J by 3 bases, with 13 bases between. Germline V lookup: CDR1 MNHNS, CDR2 SASEGT. DNA for the CDR3: TGTGCCAGCAAACCAGGGATCACCAATCAGCCCCAGCATTTT. It is translated as CASKPGITNQPQHF.

This clone was seen only once. This chain joins TRBV29-1 and TRBJ2-3; weak D call: TRBD2 (6 bases). Trimming left V 8 bases short and J 0 bases short, with 15 bases between. Germline V lookup: CDR1 SQVTM, CDR2 ANQGSEA. The CDR3 sequence is 14 residues long. Written as DNA, the CDR3 is TGCAGCCCCCGACTAGGTTTCAGCACAGATACGCAGTATTTT. It yields the protein CSPRLGFSTDTQYF.

The V and J genes are TRBV7-9 and TRBJ2-2; D possibly corresponds to TRBD1 (5 bases). V lost 7 bases, J lost 6 bases, and 18 bases lay in between. There are 15 residues in the CDR3. From germline, CDR1 is SEHNR and CDR2 FQNEAQ (reference sequence). The CDR3 nucleotides are TGTGCCAGCATGCAGGGATCCTCGGGTGCCGGGGAGCTGTTTTTT. This sequence encodes CASMQGSSGAGELFF.

The J gene is TRBJ2-3, the V gene TRBV7-6, with a possible D match to TRBD2 (6 bases). Germline CDR1 is SGHVS and CDR2 is FNYEAQ. Between the trimmed V and J ends, which lost 2 bases and 0 bases, there was a span of 12 bases. The CDR3 loop spans 16 amino acids. The CDR3 spells CASSLYHRESTDTQYF. DNA for the CDR3: TGTGCCAGCAGCTTATACCACCGGGAGAGCACAGATACGCAGTATTTT.

The rearrangement links TRBV7-9 to TRBJ2-7, with 10 bases fitting TRBD1. The V segment lost 4 bases and the J segment 5 bases; nucleotides outside the gene matches: 5. The CDR3 has 14 residues. Per germline, CDR1 SEHNR and CDR2 FQNEAQ (reference sequence). CDR3 DNA: TGTGCCAGCAGCTCCCTCGGGACAGGGGACGAGCAGTACTTC. Protein sequence: CASSSLGTGDEQYF.

This chain connects TRBV29-1 to TRBJ2-7; D is possibly TRBD1 (6 bases). Germline loops: CDR1 SQVTM, CDR2 ANQGSEA. CDR3 length equals 13 residues. Between the trimmed V and J ends, which lost 5 bases and 6 bases, there was a span of 17 bases. CDR3 sequence reads: CSVRTEMGSEQYF. The CDR3 DNA is TGCAGCGTTAGGACAGAGATGGGGTCCGAGCAGTACTTC.

The V gene is TRBV4-2, the J gene TRBJ2-2; 10 bases map to TRBD1. The V gene's germline CDR1 is LGHNA and CDR2 YNFKEQ. This CDR3 spans 15 amino acids. V lost 4 bases to trimming and J lost 6 bases; unmatched junction nucleotides: 5. CDR3 bases: TGTGCCAGCAGCCGGACAGGGGGTAATCCCGGGGAGCTGTTTTTT. This sequence encodes CASSRTGGNPGELFF.

The genes are TRBV27 and TRBJ2-3; D gene unclear. CDR3 size: 12 residues. Trimming removed 4 bases from V and 4 bases from J, with 6 bases in between. CDR1 is MNHEY, CDR2 SMNVEV, per germline (reference sequence). DNA for the CDR3: TGTGCCAGCAGTTCCTTCCCAGATACGCAGTATTTT. It codes for CASSSFPDTQYF.

This clone was recorded once. This rearrangement joins TRBV19 to TRBJ2-1; 7 positions match TRBD1. CDR1 is LNHDA, CDR2 SQIVND, per germline (reference sequence). The CDR3 extends over 14 amino acids. J gave up 4 bases and V 7 bases, and 7 bases lay outside the gene matches. CDR3 DNA: TGTGCCAGTACAGGGACAGCAAAATACAATGAGCAGTTCTTC. This encodes CASTGTAKYNEQFF.

This clone has a handful of counts. The V call is TRBV28, the J call TRBJ2-5; 15 nucleotides agree with TRBD2. Germline CDR1 and CDR2: MDHEN and SYDVKM. CDR3 length: 15 amino acids. V gave up 5 bases and J gave up 5 bases; unmatched junction bases: 3. Written as DNA, the CDR3 is TGTGCCAGCAGTCGCGGGACTAGCGGGAGGGAGACCCAGTACTTC. This encodes CASSRGTSGRETQYF. The full variable domain, rest sourced from reference TRBV28 and TRBJ2-5, is DVKVTQSSRYLVKRTGEKVFLECVQDMDHENMFWYRQDPGLGLRLIYFSYDVKMKEKGDIPEGYSVSREKKERFSLILESASTNQTSMYLCASSRGTSGRETQYFGPGTRLLVL.